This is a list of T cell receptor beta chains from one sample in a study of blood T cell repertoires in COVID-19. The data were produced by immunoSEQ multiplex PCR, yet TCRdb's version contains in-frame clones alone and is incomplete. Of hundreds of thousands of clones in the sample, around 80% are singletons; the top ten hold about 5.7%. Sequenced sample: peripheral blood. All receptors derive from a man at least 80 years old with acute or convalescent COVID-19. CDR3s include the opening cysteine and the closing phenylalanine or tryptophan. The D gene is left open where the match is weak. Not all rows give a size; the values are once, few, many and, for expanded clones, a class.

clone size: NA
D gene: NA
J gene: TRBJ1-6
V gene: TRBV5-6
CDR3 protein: CASKEGSGANSPLHF
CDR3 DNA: TGTGCCAGCAAGGAGGGGTCGGGTGCCAATTCACCCCTCCACTTT

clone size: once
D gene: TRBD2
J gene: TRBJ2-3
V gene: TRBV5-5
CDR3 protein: CASSLLGTSGSDTQYF
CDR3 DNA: TGTGCCAGCAGCTTGTTGGGGACTAGCGGGAGTGATACGCAGTATTTT

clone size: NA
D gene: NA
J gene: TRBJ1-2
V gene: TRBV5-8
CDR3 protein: CASSLRGVGVYGYGYTF
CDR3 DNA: TGTGCCAGCAGCCTACGGGGAGTTGGGGTCTACGGCTATGGCTACACCTTC

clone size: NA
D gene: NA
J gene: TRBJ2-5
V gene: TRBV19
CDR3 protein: CASSILRREETQYF
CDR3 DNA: TGTGCCAGTAGTATCCTTCGGAGGGAAGAGACCCAGTACTTC

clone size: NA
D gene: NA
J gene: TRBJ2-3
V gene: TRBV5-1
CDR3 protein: CASSIGLGPDTQYF
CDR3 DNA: TGCGCCAGCAGCATCGGACTTGGCCCAGATACGCAGTATTTT

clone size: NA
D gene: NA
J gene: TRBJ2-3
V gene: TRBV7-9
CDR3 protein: CASSFTGSDTQYF
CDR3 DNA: TGTGCCAGCAGCTTCACCGGGTCAGATACGCAGTATTTT

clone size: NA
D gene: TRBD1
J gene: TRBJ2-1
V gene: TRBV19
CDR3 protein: CASSPRQGSPFF
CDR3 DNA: TGTGCCAGTAGTCCGAGACAGGGATCGCCGTTCTTC

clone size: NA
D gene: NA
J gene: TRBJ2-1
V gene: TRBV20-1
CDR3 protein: CSASSGVSYNEQFF
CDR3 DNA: TGCAGTGCTAGTTCGGGAGTCTCCTACAATGAGCAGTTCTTC

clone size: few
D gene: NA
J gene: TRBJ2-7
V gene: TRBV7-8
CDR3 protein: CASSLVSGVYEQYF
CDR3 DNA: TGTGCCAGCAGCTTAGTTTCCGGGGTCTACGAGCAGTACTTC

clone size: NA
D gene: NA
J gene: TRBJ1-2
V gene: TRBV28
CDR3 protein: CASSLGLQGVANYGYTF
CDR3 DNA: TGTGCCAGCAGTTTGGGTTTACAGGGTGTAGCTAACTATGGCTACACCTTC

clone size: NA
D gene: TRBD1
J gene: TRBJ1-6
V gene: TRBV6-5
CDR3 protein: CASSYGTGVSPLHF
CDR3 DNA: TGTGCCAGCAGTTACGGGACAGGGGTTTCACCCCTCCACTTT

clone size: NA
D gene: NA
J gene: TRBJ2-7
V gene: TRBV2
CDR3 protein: CASTRDLSSYEQYF
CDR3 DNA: TGTGCCAGCACCCGGGACTTGAGCTCCTACGAGCAGTACTTC

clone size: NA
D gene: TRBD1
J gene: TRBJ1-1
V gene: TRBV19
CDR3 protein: CASSRRQGWNTEAFF
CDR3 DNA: TGTGCCAGTAGTAGACGACAGGGGTGGAACACTGAAGCTTTCTTT

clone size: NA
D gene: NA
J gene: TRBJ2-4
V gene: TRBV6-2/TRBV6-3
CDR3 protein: CASSPGSRGAKNIQYF
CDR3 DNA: TGTGCCAGCAGTCCCGGATCAAGGGGGGCCAAAAACATTCAGTACTTC